This T cell receptor (beta chain) appears in the sequencing data of a study of shared clonotypes between healthy human individuals. Study background: CD4 naive cells filled three plates per donor, CD4 memory three, CD8 naive two and CD8 memory one. General study findings and limits: How much donors shared clonotypes was expected to be affected by sequencing depth. With few donors, the genetic and exposure-history diversity represented was limited.

In regard to this clone: Its antigen is not known.

The sorted-subset replicate PCRs were given 200 ng DNA, which is 27,000 or so T cell genomes. Using immunoSEQ multiplex PCR, the repertoire was profiled, and TCRdb retains in-frame clones only, with some absent. The top ten hold around 50% of the sample, which has tens of thousands of clones, 60% to 65% seen once. Looked up from germline, CDR1 is MNHEY and CDR2 is SMNVEV (reference sequence). The ends lost 1 base at V and 0 bases at J; junction bases unmatched: 0. This CDR3 has 16 residues. This chain uses TRBV27 with TRBJ2-2; 9 bases are shared with TRBD1. Sequencing input: memory CD8+ T cells sorted from blood. Subset reported: CD45RO+ cells pooled with CCR7-negative TemRA cells. The sequence was obtained from a man aged 30-40 years in good health. The CDR3 region is CASSLWTGANTGELFF. CDR3 nucleotides: TGTGCCAGCAGTTTATGGACAGGGGCGAACACCGGGGAGCTGTTTTTT.